The sequence of this T cell receptor beta chain was determined in a study of CD8 T cells in ankylosing spondylitis. Points from the study as a whole: Matched synovial fluid from ankylosing spondylitis patients was reported to be enriched for disease-linked clones. Prior work had noted some motif variants in reactive arthritis blood and synovial fluid. Clones linked to disease, bearing a CD8+ phenotype, were relatively rare in peripheral blood. A TCR beta motif of under ten highly homologous variants appeared characteristic of ankylosing spondylitis blood.

This CDR3 contains 15 residues. The V gene's germline CDR1 is SEHNR and CDR2 FQNEAQ (reference sequence). Between the trimmed V and J ends, which lost 4 bases and 4 bases, there was a span of 16 bases. For TCR beta, libraries came from quantitative 5'-RACE with molecular barcodes. Using its own MiXCR run on the 5' RACE reads, TCRdb lists one record per CDR3 protein. The data show 450,000 to 550,000 distinct CDR3 sequences, with approximately 5% seen just once and 3.5% held by the top ten. This clonotype was seen many times. What it binds is not known. The sample consisted of blood, either unsorted or a sorted T cell fraction (not recorded which). This rearrangement joins TRBV7-9 to TRBJ2-5; the D gene is possibly TRBD1 (6 bases). The sequence derives from a male donor with ankylosing spondylitis. CDR3 DNA sequence: TGTGCCAGCAGCTACGGCGGGTTAGGGGGAGAGACCCAGTACTTC. It codes for CASSYGGLGGETQYF. The whole variable domain, filled in from reference TRBV7-9 and TRBJ2-5, reads DTGVSQNPRHKITKRGQNVTFRCDPISEHNRLYWYRQTLGQGPEFLTYFQNEAQLEKSRLLSDRFSAERPKGSFSTLEIQRTEQGDSAMYLCASSYGGLGGETQYFGPGTRLLVL.